The source of this T cell receptor beta chain is a study of shared clonotypes between healthy human individuals. The study enrolled healthy HIV-negative adults without recent acute infections or vaccinations as donors. From CD4+ cells came CD45RA+ naive and CD45RA-negative memory subsets. The table lists this clone with a count of one. Its antigen remains unknown. Overall study findings and caveats: Four donors had 4% to 6.5% of their naive CD4 clonotypes in common.

Clones were sequenced by immunoSEQ multiplex PCR, and TCRdb holds only the in-frame ones, with some missing. The table lists 2 million or so clones, 85% to 95% of them singletons. V was pared by 5 bases and J by 7 bases, with 6 bases of the junction left unmatched. Looked up from germline, CDR1 is MNHEY and CDR2 is SMNVEV (reference sequence). CDR3 size: 15 residues. This receptor was obtained from a man aged 18 to 29 in good health. The sequenced material came from naive CD4+ T cells sorted from blood. Subset denoted: CD45RA+ positively selected. The chain employs TRBV27 and TRBJ1-6; the match to TRBD1 covers 9 bases. CDR3 nucleotide sequence: TGTGCCAGCAGTAAACAGGGGGCTAACAATTCACCCCTCCACTTT. It codes for CASSKQGANNSPLHF.